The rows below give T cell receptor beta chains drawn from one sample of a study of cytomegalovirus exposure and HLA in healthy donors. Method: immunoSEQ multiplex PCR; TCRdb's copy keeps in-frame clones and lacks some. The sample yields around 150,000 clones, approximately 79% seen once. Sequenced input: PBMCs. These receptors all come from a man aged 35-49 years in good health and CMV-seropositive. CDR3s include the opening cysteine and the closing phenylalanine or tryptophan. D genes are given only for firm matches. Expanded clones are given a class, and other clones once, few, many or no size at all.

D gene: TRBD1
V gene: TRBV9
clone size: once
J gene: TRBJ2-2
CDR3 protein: CASSVTDRRNTGELFF
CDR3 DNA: TGTGCCAGCAGCGTAACGGACAGGAGGAACACCGGGGAGCTGTTTTTT

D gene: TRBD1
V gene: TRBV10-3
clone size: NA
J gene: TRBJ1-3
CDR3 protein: CATMPGQGNTIYF
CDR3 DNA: TGTGCCACGATGCCGGGACAGGGAAACACCATATATTTT

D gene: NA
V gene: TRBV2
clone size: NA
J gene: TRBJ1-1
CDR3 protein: CASSGRGQSIEAFF
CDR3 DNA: TGTGCCAGCAGTGGAAGAGGACAGTCGATCGAAGCTTTCTTT

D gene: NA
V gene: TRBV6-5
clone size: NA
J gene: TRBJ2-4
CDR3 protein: CASSYSPTGDIQYF
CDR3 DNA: TGTGCCAGCAGTTACTCTCCAACGGGGGACATTCAGTACTTC

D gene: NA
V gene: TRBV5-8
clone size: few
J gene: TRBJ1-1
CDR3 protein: CASSLGQWTEAFF
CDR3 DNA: TGTGCCAGCAGCTTGGGGCAGTGGACTGAAGCTTTCTTT

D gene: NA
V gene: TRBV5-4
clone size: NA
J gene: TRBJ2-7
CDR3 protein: CASSFPETTGEQYF
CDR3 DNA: TGTGCCAGCAGCTTCCCAGAGACTACGGGTGAGCAGTACTTC

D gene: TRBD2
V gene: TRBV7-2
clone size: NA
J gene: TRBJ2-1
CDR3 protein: CASSFSRLAGGREQFF
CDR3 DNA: TGTGCCAGCAGCTTCTCCAGACTAGCGGGGGGTCGAGAGCAGTTCTTC

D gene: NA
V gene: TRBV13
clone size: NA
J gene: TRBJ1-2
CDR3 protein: CASSLRDIYGYTF
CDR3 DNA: TGTGCCAGCAGCTTAAGGGACATCTATGGCTACACCTTC

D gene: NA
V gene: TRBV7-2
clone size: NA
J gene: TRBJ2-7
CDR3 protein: CASSRGLGSSYEQYF
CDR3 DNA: TGTGCCAGCAGCCGAGGACTGGGAAGCTCCTACGAGCAGTACTTC

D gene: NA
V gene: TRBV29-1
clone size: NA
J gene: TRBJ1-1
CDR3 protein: CSVETGNTEAFF
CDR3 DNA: TGCAGCGTTGAGACAGGGAACACTGAAGCTTTCTTT

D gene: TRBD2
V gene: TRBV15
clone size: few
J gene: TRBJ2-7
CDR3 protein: CATSRDQLAGGYEQYF
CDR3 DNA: TGTGCCACCAGCAGAGATCAACTAGCGGGGGGTTACGAGCAGTACTTC

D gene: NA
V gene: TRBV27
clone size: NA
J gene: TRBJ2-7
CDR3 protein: CASSPSETLFSYEQYF
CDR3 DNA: TGTGCCAGCAGTCCCTCCGAGACACTCTTCTCCTACGAGCAGTACTTC

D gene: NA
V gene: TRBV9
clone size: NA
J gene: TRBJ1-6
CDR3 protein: CASSVEGKASPLHF
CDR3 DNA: TGTGCCAGCAGCGTAGAAGGAAAAGCGTCACCCCTCCACTTT

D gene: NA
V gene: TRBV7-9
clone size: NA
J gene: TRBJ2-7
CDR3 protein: CASSVTSSYEQYF
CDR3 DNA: TGTGCCAGCAGCGTAACAAGCTCCTACGAGCAGTACTTC

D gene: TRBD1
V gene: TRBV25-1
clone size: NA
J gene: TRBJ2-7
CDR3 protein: CASRRTGGLDEQYF
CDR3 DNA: TGTGCCAGCAGGAGGACAGGGGGCTTGGACGAGCAGTACTTC

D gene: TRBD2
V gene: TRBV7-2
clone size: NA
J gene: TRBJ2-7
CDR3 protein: CASSLVVAGGLQLYEQYF
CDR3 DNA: TGTGCCAGCAGCTTAGTCGTAGCGGGGGGGCTCCAACTTTACGAGCAGTACTTC

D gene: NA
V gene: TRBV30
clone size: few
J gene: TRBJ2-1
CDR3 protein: CAWSSGQGWRGGSYNEQFF
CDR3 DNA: TGTGCCTGGAGTTCTGGACAGGGCTGGCGGGGGGGCTCCTACAATGAGCAGTTCTTC

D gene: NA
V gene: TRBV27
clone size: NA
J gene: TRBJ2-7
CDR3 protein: CASSPRASSLSYEQYF
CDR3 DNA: TGTGCCAGCAGTCCGAGAGCTTCCTCCCTCTCCTACGAGCAGTACTTC

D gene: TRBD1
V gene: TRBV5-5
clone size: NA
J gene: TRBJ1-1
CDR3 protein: CASSLEGAGTEAFF
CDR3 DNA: TGTGCCAGCAGCTTGGAGGGGGCTGGGACTGAAGCTTTCTTT

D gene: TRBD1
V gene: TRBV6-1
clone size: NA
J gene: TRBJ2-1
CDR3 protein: CASSAYTGTGLYEQFF
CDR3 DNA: TGTGCCAGCAGTGCTTACACCGGGACAGGGCTCTATGAGCAGTTCTTC

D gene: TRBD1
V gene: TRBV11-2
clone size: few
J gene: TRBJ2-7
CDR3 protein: CASSSRDRDHEQYF
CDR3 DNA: TGTGCCAGCAGCTCCCGGGACAGGGACCACGAGCAGTACTTC

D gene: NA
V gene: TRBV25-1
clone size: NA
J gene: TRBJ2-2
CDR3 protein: CASSESRAGYTGELFF
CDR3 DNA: TGTGCCAGCAGTGAATCCAGGGCGGGGTACACCGGGGAGCTGTTTTTT

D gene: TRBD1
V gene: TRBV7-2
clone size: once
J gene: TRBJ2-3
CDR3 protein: CASSLGQWEDTQYF
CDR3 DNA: TGTGCCAGCAGCTTGGGACAGTGGGAAGATACGCAGTATTTT

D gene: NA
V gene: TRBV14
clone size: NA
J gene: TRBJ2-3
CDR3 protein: CASSQERRGPGTDTQYF
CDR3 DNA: TGTGCCAGCAGCCAAGAGAGGCGGGGGCCTGGCACAGATACGCAGTATTTT

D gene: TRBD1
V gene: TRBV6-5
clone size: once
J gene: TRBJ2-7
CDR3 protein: CASSSRTGGDEQYF
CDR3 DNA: TGTGCCAGCAGTTCCCGGACAGGGGGCGACGAGCAGTACTTC

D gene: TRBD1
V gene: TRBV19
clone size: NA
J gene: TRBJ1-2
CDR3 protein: CASSPGTDGYTF
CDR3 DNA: TGTGCCAGTAGCCCCGGGACAGATGGCTACACCTTC

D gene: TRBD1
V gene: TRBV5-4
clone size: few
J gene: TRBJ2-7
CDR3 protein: CASSLDRDSHEQYF
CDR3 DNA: TGTGCCAGCAGCCTCGACAGGGATTCCCACGAGCAGTACTTC

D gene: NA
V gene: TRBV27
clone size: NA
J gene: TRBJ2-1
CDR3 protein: CASSLGGATNEQFF
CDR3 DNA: TGTGCCAGCAGTTTAGGGGGGGCGACTAATGAGCAGTTCTTC

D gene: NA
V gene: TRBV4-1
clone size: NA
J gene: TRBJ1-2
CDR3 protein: CASSQRTVNYGYTF
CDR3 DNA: TGCGCCAGCAGCCAACGGACAGTAAACTATGGCTACACCTTC

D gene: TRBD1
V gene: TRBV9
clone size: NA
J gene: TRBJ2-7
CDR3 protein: CASSVDRGQGYEQYF
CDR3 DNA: TGTGCCAGCAGCGTAGACAGGGGGCAAGGGTACGAGCAGTACTTC

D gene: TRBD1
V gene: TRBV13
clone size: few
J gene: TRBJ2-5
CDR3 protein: CASSNRQGIVRETQYF
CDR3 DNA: TGTGCCAGCAGCAACCGACAGGGGATAGTTAGAGAGACCCAGTACTTC

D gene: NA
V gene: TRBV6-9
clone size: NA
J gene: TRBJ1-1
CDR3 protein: CASSPGKEAFF
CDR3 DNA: TGTGCCAGCAGTCCAGGGAAAGAAGCTTTCTTT

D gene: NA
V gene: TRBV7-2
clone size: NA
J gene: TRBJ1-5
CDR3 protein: CASSLGLGQPQHF
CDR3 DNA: TGTGCCAGCAGCTTGGGGCTAGGTCAGCCCCAGCATTTT

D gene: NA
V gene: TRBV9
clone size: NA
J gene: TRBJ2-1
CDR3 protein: CASSASRGLNEQFF
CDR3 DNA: TGTGCCAGCAGCGCCTCCCGGGGTCTCAATGAGCAGTTCTTC

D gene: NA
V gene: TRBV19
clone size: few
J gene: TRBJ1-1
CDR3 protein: CASRQQGTEAFF
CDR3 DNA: TGTGCCAGTAGACAACAGGGAACGGAAGCTTTCTTT

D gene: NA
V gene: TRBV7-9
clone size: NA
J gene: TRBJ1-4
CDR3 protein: CASSLALGGATNEKLFF
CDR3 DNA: TGTGCCAGCAGCTTAGCGCTCGGGGGTGCAACTAATGAAAAACTGTTTTTT

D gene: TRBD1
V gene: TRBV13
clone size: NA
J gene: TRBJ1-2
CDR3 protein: CASSLGTGSYGYTF
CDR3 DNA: TGTGCCAGCAGCTTAGGGACAGGGTCCTATGGCTACACCTTC

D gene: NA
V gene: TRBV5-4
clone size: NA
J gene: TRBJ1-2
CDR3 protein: CASSPRPGVEGRGYTF
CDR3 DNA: TGTGCCAGCAGCCCCCGCCCCGGGGTGGAGGGTCGAGGCTACACCTTC

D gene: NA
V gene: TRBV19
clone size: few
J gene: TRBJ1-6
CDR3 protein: CASILREDSPLHF
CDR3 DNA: TGTGCCAGTATCCTCCGGGAGGATTCACCCCTCCACTTT

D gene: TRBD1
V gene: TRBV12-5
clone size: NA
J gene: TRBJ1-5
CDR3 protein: CASGLGPTGTGIRQPQHF
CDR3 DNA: TGTGCTAGTGGTTTGGGCCCTACCGGGACAGGGATTCGGCAGCCCCAGCATTTT